This T cell receptor (beta chain) was documented in a study of blood T cells in healthy people across ages. Findings and caveats of the study: Roughly linear age-related decline in beta diversity appeared, significant by age approximately 40.

V trimming: 1 base; J trimming: 1 base; junction bases outside the gene matches: 5. The CDR3 spans 16 residues. Per germline, CDR1 SGHTA and CDR2 FQGNSA. Sample-barcoded 5' priming and a J-beta primer mix drove a second PCR of about 6 to 12 cycles. TCRdb fed the 5' RACE reads into MiXCR, producing one record per CDR3 protein. Altogether 650,000 to 900,000 distinct CDR3 sequences are present, about 59% being singletons, with the ten largest covering 28%. This clonotype has more than one count but fewer than ten. Its antigen remains unknown. The sequencing sample was made of blood. The TCR originated in a man younger than 40 in good health. This rearrangement joins TRBV7-2 to TRBJ2-3; 7 bases line up with TRBD2. The CDR3 here is CASSLVSGRGTDTQYF. In DNA form, the CDR3 reads TGTGCCAGCAGCTTAGTGTCGGGGAGGGGCACAGATACGCAGTATTTT. The full variable domain, completed using reference TRBV7-2 and TRBJ2-3, is GAGVSQSPSNKVTEKGKDVELRCDPISGHTALYWYRQSLGQGLEFLIYFQGNSAPDKSGLPSDRFSAERTGGSVSTLTIQRTQQEDSAVYLCASSLVSGRGTDTQYFGPGTRLTVL.